Listed below are T cell receptor beta chains from one sample, sequenced in a study of vaccination effects on CD4 cells after COVID-19. Clones were sequenced by immunoSEQ multiplex PCR, and TCRdb holds only the in-frame ones, with some missing. This table has more than 35,000 clones, 72% appearing once. Antigens of these TCRs are unknown. Sequenced here: CD4+ T cells from PBMCs cultured without peptide, sampled after COVID-19 vaccination. The receptors originated from a human donor who received a COVID-19 vaccine. Both conserved end residues are part of each CDR3. The order of the fields is D gene, CDR3 length, clone size, J gene, V gene, CDR3 protein, CDR3 DNA. D genes are given only for firm matches. Not all rows give a size; the values are once, few, many and, for expanded clones, a class.

NA 12 NA TRBJ1-1 TRBV25-1 CASRSGGGEAFF TGTGCCAGCAGATCAGGTGGCGGAGAAGCTTTCTTT
TRBD2 17 once TRBJ2-3 TRBV4-1 CASSQRGIAGTSDTQYF TGCGCCAGCAGCCAAAGAGGAATAGCGGGAACTTCAGATACGCAGTATTTT
TRBD1 16 NA TRBJ2-7 TRBV5-1 CASSRGTGWDSYEQYF TGCGCCAGCAGCCGGGGGACAGGGTGGGACTCCTACGAGCAGTACTTC
NA 12 NA TRBJ1-5 TRBV5-6 CASRQGNQPQHF TGTGCCAGCAGACAAGGAAATCAGCCCCAGCATTTT
NA 12 NA TRBJ1-2 TRBV12-3/TRBV12-4 CASSFRGYGYTF TGTGCCAGCAGTTTCCGCGGCTATGGCTACACCTTC
NA 20 NA TRBJ2-1 TRBV24-1 CATSDWDTPFDGGPRNEQFF TGTGCCACCAGTGACTGGGACACCCCTTTCGACGGGGGCCCCCGAAATGAGCAGTTCTTC
NA 15 NA TRBJ2-3 TRBV2 CAGGTVLPSTDTQYF TGTGCCGGAGGGACGGTACTCCCTAGCACAGATACGCAGTATTTT
NA 17 NA TRBJ1-1 TRBV6-2/TRBV6-3 CASSYFQQGKGNTEAFF TGTGCCAGCAGTTACTTTCAACAGGGAAAAGGGAACACTGAAGCTTTCTTT
TRBD2 18 NA TRBJ2-2 TRBV4-2 CASSLGTSGGVSTGELFF TGTGCCAGCAGCCTAGGGACTAGCGGGGGGGTGAGCACCGGGGAGCTGTTTTTT
TRBD2 14 NA TRBJ2-7 TRBV2 CASREGLAGSQQYF TGTGCCAGCAGGGAGGGCCTAGCGGGCTCCCAGCAGTACTTC
TRBD2 15 NA TRBJ2-3 TRBV30 CAWSMGLAGADTQYF TGTGCCTGGAGTATGGGACTAGCGGGGGCAGATACGCAGTATTTT
NA 15 few TRBJ1-1 TRBV19 CASNPTGKVNTEAFF TGTGCCAGTAATCCTACAGGGAAGGTGAACACTGAAGCTTTCTTT
NA 18 few TRBJ1-1 TRBV18 CASSPPAWTEIMNTEAFF TGTGCCAGCTCACCACCCGCTTGGACAGAAATTATGAACACTGAAGCTTTCTTT
NA 11 NA TRBJ2-5 TRBV2 CASTGEETQYF TGTGCCAGCACGGGAGAAGAGACCCAGTACTTC
NA 12 NA TRBJ1-5 TRBV12-3/TRBV12-4 CASSLGHQPQHF TGTGCCAGCAGTTTGGGTCATCAGCCCCAGCATTTT
TRBD1 13 NA TRBJ2-1 TRBV5-1 CASTQGADNEQFF TGCGCCAGCACCCAGGGGGCTGACAATGAGCAGTTCTTC
NA 12 NA TRBJ1-3 TRBV5-1 CASSLGGNTIYF TGCGCCAGCAGCTTGGGTGGAAACACCATATATTTT
TRBD1 13 NA TRBJ1-1 TRBV27 CASRRQGGTEAFF TGTGCCAGCAGGAGACAGGGGGGCACTGAAGCTTTCTTT
NA 14 NA TRBJ1-5 TRBV10-3 CAISESAGEKPQHF TGTGCCATCAGTGAGTCGGCAGGGGAAAAGCCCCAGCATTTT
NA 16 NA TRBJ1-4 TRBV25-1 CASSEYRGRPNEKLFF TGTGCCAGCAGTGAGTATCGGGGGCGGCCGAATGAAAAACTGTTTTTT
NA 13 NA TRBJ2-5 TRBV6-5 CATQRGRAETQYF TGTGCCACCCAGAGGGGCAGGGCAGAGACCCAGTACTTC
NA 14 NA TRBJ2-5 TRBV6-5 CASRMEKGQETQYF TGTGCCAGCCGCATGGAAAAGGGCCAAGAGACCCAGTACTTC
NA 15 NA TRBJ1-3 TRBV19 CASSIGQSSGNTIYF TGTGCCAGTAGTATAGGACAGAGCTCTGGAAACACCATATATTTT
NA 14 NA TRBJ1-6 TRBV6-4 CASSDSITNSPLHF TGTGCCAGCAGTGACTCGATAACCAATTCACCCCTCCACTTT
NA 14 NA TRBJ2-7 TRBV6-1 CASSETRPSAEQYF TGTGCCAGCAGTGAAACTAGGCCTTCAGCCGAGCAGTACTTC
NA 14 NA TRBJ2-5 TRBV15 CATSRDRAKETQYF TGTGCCACCAGCAGAGATCGGGCTAAAGAGACCCAGTACTTC
NA 13 NA TRBJ2-5 TRBV6-5 CASEVGMGETQYF TGTGCCAGCGAAGTGGGGATGGGGGAGACCCAGTACTTC
NA 15 NA TRBJ2-7 TRBV5-1 CASSFTTGASYEQYF TGCGCCAGCAGCTTCACCACAGGAGCTAGCTACGAGCAGTACTTC
TRBD1 17 NA TRBJ1-1 TRBV5-6 CASSFFSFRTGSTEAFF TGTGCCAGCAGCTTTTTCAGTTTCCGGACAGGGAGTACTGAAGCTTTCTTT
NA 13 NA TRBJ1-1 TRBV11-2 CASSLGANTEAFF TGTGCCAGCAGCTTGGGGGCGAACACTGAAGCTTTCTTT
TRBD1 11 once TRBJ1-2 TRBV29-1 CSSDRVSGYTF TGCAGCTCCGACAGGGTGTCCGGCTACACCTTC
NA 14 NA TRBJ1-4 TRBV18 CASSPQGMNEKLFF TGTGCCAGCTCACCACAGGGGATGAATGAAAAACTGTTTTTT
TRBD1 15 NA TRBJ2-5 TRBV19 CASSIRRGHQETQYF TGTGCCAGTAGTATCCGCAGGGGGCACCAAGAGACCCAGTACTTC
TRBD2 15 NA TRBJ2-3 TRBV6-5 CASSFTASGRGTQYF TGTGCCAGCAGTTTCACGGCTAGCGGGAGAGGTACGCAGTATTTT
NA 12 NA TRBJ2-1 TRBV3-1/TRBV3-2 CASSRLSGEQFF TGTGCCAGCAGCCGGCTGAGCGGTGAGCAGTTCTTC
NA 12 NA TRBJ1-2 TRBV19 CASSRGPGGYTF TGTGCCAGTAGTAGGGGTCCGGGTGGCTACACCTTC
NA 23 NA TRBJ1-1 TRBV12-2 CASRLKLRGNREAPEEENTEAFF TGTGCAAGTCGCTTAAAGCTGAGGGGGAACAGGGAGGCCCCGGAAGAAGAGAACACTGAAGCTTTCTTT
NA 14 NA TRBJ1-3 TRBV7-9 CASSLVESGNTIYF TGTGCCAGCAGCTTAGTGGAATCTGGAAACACCATATATTTT
NA 15 NA TRBJ1-5 TRBV19 CASSIGRGRHQPQHF TGTGCCAGTAGTATCGGACGGGGAAGACACCAGCCCCAGCATTTT
TRBD1 17 once TRBJ1-6 TRBV19 CASGGTGGSSYNSPLHF TGTGCCAGTGGAGGGACAGGGGGCAGCTCCTATAATTCACCCCTCCACTTT